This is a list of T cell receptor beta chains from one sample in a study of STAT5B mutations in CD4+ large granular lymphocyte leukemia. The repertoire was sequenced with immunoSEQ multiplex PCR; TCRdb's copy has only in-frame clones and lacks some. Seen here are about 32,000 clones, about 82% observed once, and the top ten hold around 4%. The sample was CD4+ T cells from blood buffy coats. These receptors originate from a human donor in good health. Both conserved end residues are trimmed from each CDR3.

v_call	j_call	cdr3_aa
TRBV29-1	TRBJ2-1	SVRREHEQF
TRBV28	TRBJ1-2	ASSPLERTYGYT
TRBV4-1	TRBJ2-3	ASSHVADTQY
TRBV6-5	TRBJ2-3	ASRSLAAPDTQY
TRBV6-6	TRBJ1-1	ASSYPGPNTEAF
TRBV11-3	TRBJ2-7	ASSSNADSPYEQY
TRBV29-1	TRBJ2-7	SVDNRVRAYYEQY
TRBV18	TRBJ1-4	ASSPREGMVNEKLF
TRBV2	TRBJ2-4	ASSVVVAKNIQY
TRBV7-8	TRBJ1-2	ASSWTQEDGYT
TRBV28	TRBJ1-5	ASILASGNQPQH
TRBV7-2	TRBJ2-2	ASSLITGELF
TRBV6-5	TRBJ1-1	ASSLQLSRRGEAF
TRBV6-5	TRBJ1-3	ASSYMTGVGNTIY
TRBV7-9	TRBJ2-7	ASSLSGLAAYEQY
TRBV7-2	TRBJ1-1	ASSPSYAGQGAEAF
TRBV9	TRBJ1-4	ASSVGTTGNEKLF
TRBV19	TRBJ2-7	ASSQRQELYEQY
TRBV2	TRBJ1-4	ASSEMDRSNEKLF
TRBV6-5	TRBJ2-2	ASRREAITGELF
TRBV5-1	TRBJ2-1	ASSLGVRGFGEQF
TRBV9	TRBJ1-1	ASSQTANTEAF
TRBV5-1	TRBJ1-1	ASSLAAGATEAF
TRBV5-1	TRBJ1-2	ASSLRGTPDRHYGYT
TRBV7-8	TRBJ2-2	ASTPTRRLNTGELF
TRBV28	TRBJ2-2	ASSSNPGTGRELF
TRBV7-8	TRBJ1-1	ASSLAGGGTEAF
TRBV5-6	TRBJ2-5	ASALFSSQETQY
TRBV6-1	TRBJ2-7	ASSGTRGNYEQY
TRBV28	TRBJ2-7	ASSPSGSLSYEQY
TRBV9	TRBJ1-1	ASKKGGANTEAF
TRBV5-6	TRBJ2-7	ASSGALAREGTYEQY
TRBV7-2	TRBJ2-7	ASSQWAGELYEQY
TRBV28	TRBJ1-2	ASSLKIPGGYGYT
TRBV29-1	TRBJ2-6	SVVGGSGANVLT
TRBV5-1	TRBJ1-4	ASSPGVMDGKLF
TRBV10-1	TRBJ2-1	ASIKRASSYNEQF
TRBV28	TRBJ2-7	ASRKGAYEQY
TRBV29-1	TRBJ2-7	SVGPGTGPYEQY
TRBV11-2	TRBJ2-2	ASISGSGSGELF
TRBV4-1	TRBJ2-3	ASSRGSGGSTDTQY
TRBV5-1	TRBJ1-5	ASSLQGNQPQH
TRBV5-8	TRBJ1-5	ASSLAKQGALSNQPQH